This T cell receptor delta chain appears in the sequencing data of a study of gamma-delta chains in newborns, infants, children. TCRdb made new clone calls on the reads using CATT. The sample has about 8,500 delta-chain clones, roughly 3.5% seen once. CDR1 is GEAIGNYY, CDR2 EKD, per germline. V shed 0 bases and J shed 0 bases, with 10 bases lying between them. This CDR3 has 15 amino acids. The sequence derives from a child who was a newborn, infant or young child, either healthy, febrile or measles-vaccinated (not recorded which). The V gene is TRDV2, the J gene TRDJ1, with D perhaps TRDD3 (6 bases). Material for sequencing was blood. CDR3 sequence: CACDTLMGDTDKLIF. The CDR3 DNA follows: TGTGCCTGTGACACCTTAATGGGGGACACCGATAAACTCATCTTT.